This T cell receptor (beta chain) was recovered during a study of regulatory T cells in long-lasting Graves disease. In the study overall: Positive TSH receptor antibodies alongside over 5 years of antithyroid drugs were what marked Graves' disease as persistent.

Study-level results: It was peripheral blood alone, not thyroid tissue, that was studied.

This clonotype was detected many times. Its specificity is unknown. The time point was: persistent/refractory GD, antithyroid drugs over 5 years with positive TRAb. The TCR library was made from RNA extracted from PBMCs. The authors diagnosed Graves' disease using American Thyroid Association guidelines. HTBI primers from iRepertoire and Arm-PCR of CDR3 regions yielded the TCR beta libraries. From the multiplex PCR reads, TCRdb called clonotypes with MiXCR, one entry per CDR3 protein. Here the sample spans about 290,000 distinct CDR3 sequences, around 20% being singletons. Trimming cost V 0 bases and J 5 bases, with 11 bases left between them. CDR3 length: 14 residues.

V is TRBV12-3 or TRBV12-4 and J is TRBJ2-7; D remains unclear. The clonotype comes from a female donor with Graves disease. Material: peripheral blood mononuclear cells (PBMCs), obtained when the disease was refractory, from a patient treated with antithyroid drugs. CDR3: CASSLAMATDEQYF. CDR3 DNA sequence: TGTGCCAGCAGTTTAGCGATGGCGACCGACGAGCAGTACTTC.